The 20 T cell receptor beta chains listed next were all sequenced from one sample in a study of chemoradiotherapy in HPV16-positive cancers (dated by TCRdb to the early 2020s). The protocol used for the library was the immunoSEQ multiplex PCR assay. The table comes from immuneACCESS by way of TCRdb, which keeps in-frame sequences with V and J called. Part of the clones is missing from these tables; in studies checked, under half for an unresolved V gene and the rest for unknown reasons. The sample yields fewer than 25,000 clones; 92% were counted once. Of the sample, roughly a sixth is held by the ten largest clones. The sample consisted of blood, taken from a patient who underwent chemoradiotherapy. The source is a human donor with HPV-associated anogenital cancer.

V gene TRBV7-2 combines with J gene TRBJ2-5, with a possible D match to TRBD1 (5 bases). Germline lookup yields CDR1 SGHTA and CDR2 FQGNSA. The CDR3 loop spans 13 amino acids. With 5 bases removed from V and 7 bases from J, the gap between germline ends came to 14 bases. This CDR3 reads CASSRLREGTQYF. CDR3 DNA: TGTGCCAGCAGCCGACTCAGGGAAGGGACCCAGTACTTC.

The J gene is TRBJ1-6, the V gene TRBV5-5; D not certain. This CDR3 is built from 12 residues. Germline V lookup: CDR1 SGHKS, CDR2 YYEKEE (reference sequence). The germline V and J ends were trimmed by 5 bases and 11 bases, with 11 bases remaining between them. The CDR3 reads CASSTYEPPLHF. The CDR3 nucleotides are TGTGCCAGCAGTACTTACGAACCACCCCTCCACTTT.

The CDR3 here is CASSADRFGKLFF. For the CDR3, the DNA is TGTGCCAGCAGCGCGGACAGGTTCGGAAAACTGTTTTTT. This chain joins TRBV9 and TRBJ1-4; 7 nucleotides match TRBD1. This CDR3 has 13 residues. Per the germline V gene, CDR1 is SGDLS and CDR2 is YYNGEE. With V trimmed by 3 bases and J by 10 bases, 6 bases remained unmatched.

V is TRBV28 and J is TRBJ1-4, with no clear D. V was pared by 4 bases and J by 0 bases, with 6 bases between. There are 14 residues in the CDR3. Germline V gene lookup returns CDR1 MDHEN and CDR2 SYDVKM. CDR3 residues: CASSYKATNEKLFF. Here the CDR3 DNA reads TGTGCCAGCAGTTACAAAGCAACTAATGAAAAACTGTTTTTT.

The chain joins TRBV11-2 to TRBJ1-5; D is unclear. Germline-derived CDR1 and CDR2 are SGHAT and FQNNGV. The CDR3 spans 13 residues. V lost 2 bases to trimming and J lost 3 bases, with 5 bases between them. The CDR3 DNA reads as TGTGCCAGCAGCTTAACTGACAATCAGCCCCAGCATTTT. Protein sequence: CASSLTDNQPQHF.

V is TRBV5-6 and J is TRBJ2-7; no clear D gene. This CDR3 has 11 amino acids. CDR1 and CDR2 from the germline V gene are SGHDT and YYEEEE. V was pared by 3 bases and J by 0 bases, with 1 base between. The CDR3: CASSSSYEQYF. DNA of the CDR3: TGTGCCAGCAGCTCCTCCTACGAGCAGTACTTC.

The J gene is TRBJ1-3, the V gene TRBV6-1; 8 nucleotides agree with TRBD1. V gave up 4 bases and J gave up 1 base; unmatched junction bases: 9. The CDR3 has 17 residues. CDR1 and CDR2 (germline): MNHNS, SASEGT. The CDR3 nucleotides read TGTGCCAGCAGTGGAGACAGGGGAATTCATTCTGGAAACACCATATATTTT. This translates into CASSGDRGIHSGNTIYF.

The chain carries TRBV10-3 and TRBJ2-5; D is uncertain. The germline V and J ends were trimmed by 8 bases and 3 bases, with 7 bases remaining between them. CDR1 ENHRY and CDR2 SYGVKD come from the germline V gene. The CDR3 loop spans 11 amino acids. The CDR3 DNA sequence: TGTGCCATCGGGCAGAAAGAGACCCAGTACTTC. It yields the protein CAIGQKETQYF.

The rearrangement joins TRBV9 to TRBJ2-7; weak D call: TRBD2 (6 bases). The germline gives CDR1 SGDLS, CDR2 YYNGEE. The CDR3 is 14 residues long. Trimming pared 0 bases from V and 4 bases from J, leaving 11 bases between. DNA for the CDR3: TGTGCCAGCAGCGTAGGTCTGACTAGTTACGAGCAGTACTTC. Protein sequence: CASSVGLTSYEQYF.

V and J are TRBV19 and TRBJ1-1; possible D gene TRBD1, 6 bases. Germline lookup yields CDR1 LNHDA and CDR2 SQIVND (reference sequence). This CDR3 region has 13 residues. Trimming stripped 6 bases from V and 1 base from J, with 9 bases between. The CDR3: CASRRTANTEAFF. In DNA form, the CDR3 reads TGTGCCAGTAGGCGGACAGCGAACACTGAAGCTTTCTTT.

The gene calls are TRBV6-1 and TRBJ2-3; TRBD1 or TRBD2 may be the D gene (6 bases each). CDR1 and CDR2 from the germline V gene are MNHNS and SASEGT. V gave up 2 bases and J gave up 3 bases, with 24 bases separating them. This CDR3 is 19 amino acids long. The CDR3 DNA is TGTGCCAGCAGTGAAAGGACAGCGGGTCGCGTAGTTGATACAGATACGCAGTATTTT. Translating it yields CASSERTAGRVVDTDTQYF.

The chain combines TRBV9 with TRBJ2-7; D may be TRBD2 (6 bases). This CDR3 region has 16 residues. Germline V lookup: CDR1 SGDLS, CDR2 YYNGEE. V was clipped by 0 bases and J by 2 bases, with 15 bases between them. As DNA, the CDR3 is TGTGCCAGCAGCGTAGGGCGAACAGCGGGTACCTACGAGCAGTACTTC. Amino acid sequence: CASSVGRTAGTYEQYF. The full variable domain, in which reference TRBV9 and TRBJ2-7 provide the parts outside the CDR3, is DSGVTQTPKHLITATGQRVTLRCSPRSGDLSVYWYQQSLDQGLQFLIQYYNGEERAKGNILERFSAQQFPDLHSELNLSSLELGDSALYFCASSVGRTAGTYEQYFGPGTRLTVT.

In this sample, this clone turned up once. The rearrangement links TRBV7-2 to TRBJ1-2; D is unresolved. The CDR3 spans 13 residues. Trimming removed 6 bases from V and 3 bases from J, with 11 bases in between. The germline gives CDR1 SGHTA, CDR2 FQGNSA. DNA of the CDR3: TGTGCCAGCAGTCTACAGTCCTACTATGGCTACACCTTC. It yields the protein CASSLQSYYGYTF.

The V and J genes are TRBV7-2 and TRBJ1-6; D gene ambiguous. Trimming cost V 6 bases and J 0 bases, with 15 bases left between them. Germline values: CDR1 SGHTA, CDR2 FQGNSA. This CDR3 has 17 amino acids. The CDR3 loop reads CASSPTAKSSYNSPLHF. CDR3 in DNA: TGTGCCAGCAGTCCAACAGCAAAGAGCTCCTATAATTCACCCCTCCACTTT.

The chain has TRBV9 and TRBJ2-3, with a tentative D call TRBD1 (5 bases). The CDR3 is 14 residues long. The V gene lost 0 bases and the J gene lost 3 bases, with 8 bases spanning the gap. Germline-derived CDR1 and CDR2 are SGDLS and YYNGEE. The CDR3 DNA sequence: TGTGCCAGCAGCGTAGCAGGGAAAACAGATACGCAGTATTTT. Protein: CASSVAGKTDTQYF.

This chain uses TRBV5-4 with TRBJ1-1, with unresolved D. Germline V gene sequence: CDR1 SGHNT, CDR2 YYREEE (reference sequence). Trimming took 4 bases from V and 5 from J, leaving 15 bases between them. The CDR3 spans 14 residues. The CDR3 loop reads CASSPRQMGTEAFF. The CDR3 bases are TGTGCCAGCAGCCCCCGACAAATGGGGACTGAAGCTTTCTTT.

CDR3 region: CASSGTGNGKLFF. In DNA, the CDR3 is TGTGCCAGTAGTGGGACAGGGAACGGAAAACTGTTTTTT. This sequence joins TRBV19 and TRBJ1-4; 9 bases map to TRBD1. This CDR3 has 13 residues. V lost 5 bases and J lost 10; bases outside the gene matches: 5. CDR1 is LNHDA, CDR2 SQIVND, per germline (reference sequence).

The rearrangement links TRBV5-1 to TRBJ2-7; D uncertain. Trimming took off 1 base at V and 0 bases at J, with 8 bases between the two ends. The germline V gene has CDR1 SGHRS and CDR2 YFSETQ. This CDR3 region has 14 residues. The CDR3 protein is CASSLTGISYEQYF. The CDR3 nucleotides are TGCGCCAGCAGCTTGACGGGTATCTCCTACGAGCAGTACTTC.

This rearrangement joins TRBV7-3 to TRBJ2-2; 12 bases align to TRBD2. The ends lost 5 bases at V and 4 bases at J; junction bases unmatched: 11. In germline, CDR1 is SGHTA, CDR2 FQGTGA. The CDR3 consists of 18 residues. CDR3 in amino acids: CASSPTVLAGGGTGELFF. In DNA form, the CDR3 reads TGTGCCAGCAGCCCCACGGTACTAGCGGGGGGAGGCACCGGGGAGCTGTTTTTT.

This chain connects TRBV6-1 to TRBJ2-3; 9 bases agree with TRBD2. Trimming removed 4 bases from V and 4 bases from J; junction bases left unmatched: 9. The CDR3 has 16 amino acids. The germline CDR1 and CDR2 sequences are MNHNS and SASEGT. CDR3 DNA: TGTGCCAGCAGTGTCCAGCGGGGGGTTGGTCCAGATACGCAGTATTTT. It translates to CASSVQRGVGPDTQYF.